One and the same sample provided the 21 T cell receptor beta chains below, sequenced in a study of identical twins. TCRdb itself ran the 5' RACE reads through MiXCR, one entry per CDR3 protein. The profile shows approximately 530,000 distinct CDR3 sequences, 20% to 25% of them singletons. The data also belong to a second study, concerning yellow fever vaccine responses in identical twins.

Sequencing was carried out using CD4+ T cells sorted from blood. These receptor sequences come from a woman between 18 and 30 years old in good health.

This clonotype occurred a few times. This rearrangement joins TRBV29-1 to TRBJ2-1, with D uncertain. The germline CDR1 and CDR2 sequences are SQVTM and ANQGSEA. V lost 1 base and J 6 bases, leaving 7 bases between the germline ends. This CDR3 region has 12 residues. Written as DNA, the CDR3 is TGCAGCGTTGAAGCCAATAGCAATGAGCAGTTCTTC. Protein product: CSVEANSNEQFF.

This chain joins TRBV7-6 and TRBJ2-3, with D maybe TRBD1 (6 bases). The CDR3 is 13 amino acids. Germline V gives CDR1 SGHVS, CDR2 FNYEAQ. The V end was cut by 2 bases, the J end by 7 bases, with 10 bases between. The CDR3 loop is CASSLQGQNTQYF. As DNA, the CDR3 is TGTGCCAGCAGCTTACAGGGGCAAAATACGCAGTATTTT.

This chain uses TRBV19 with TRBJ2-1; D may correspond to TRBD1 or TRBD2 (5 bases each). This CDR3 is 15 amino acids long. With 4 bases removed from V and 2 bases from J, the gap between germline ends came to 12 bases. The germline CDR1 and CDR2 sequences are LNHDA and SQIVND (reference sequence). DNA for the CDR3: TGTGCCAGTAGTAGAGGGGTTGCGACCTACAATGAGCAGTTCTTC. Its protein product is CASSRGVATYNEQFF.

V gene TRBV3-1 combines with J gene TRBJ2-2; D unresolved. Per germline, CDR1 LGHDT and CDR2 YNNKEL (reference sequence). The ends were cut back, 3 bases at V and 6 bases at J, with 2 bases in the middle. The CDR3 sequence is 11 residues long. The CDR3 sequence is CASSHAGELFF. The CDR3 region has the DNA TGTGCCAGCAGCCATGCCGGGGAGCTGTTTTTT.

This clonotype was recorded a few times. The V gene is TRBV5-1, the J gene TRBJ1-1; a weak D match, TRBD1 (6 bases). Germline V gene sequence: CDR1 SGHRS, CDR2 YFSETQ. The V end was cut by 0 bases, the J end by 4 bases, with 16 bases between. The CDR3 consists of 16 residues. The DNA for the CDR3 is TGCGCCAGCAGCTTGGCCCAGGGGCAGGGGAGCACTGAAGCTTTCTTT. Its protein is CASSLAQGQGSTEAFF.

This clonotype was seen a handful of times. The CDR3 region is CASRYSGTGFFAFF. The CDR3, as DNA: TGTGCCAGTAGGTATTCCGGGACAGGGTTTTTCGCTTTCTTT. V usage is TRBV19 and J usage is TRBJ1-1, with 9 positions matching TRBD1. Germline CDR1 LNHDA, CDR2 SQIVND (reference sequence). After removal of 6 bases from V and 11 bases from J, the junction contained 13 bases not matched to a gene. The CDR3 runs 14 residues. The full variable domain, with the rest looked up from reference TRBV19 and TRBJ1-1, is DGGITQSPKYLFRKEGQNVTLSCEQNLNHDAMYWYRQDPGQGLRLIYYSQIVNDFQKGDIAEGYSVSREKKESFPLTVTSAQKNPTAFYLCASRYSGTGFFAFFGQGTRLTVV.

The chain recombines TRBV20-1 with TRBJ2-1; 10 bases agree with TRBD2. Germline CDR1 reads DFQATT; CDR2 reads SNEGSKA (reference sequence). This CDR3 spans 18 amino acids. Losses at the gene ends were 5 bases for V and 4 bases for J; bases not matched to a gene: 17. The CDR3 nucleotides are TGCAGTGCTCCCCGTATGAGCGGGAGGGCCGGTCGGTACAATGAGCAGTTCTTC. Protein sequence: CSAPRMSGRAGRYNEQFF.

The gene calls are TRBV5-1 and TRBJ2-1; TRBD1 matches at 10 bases. Germline CDR1 and CDR2: SGHRS and YFSETQ. This CDR3 contains 13 residues. V shed 7 bases and J 7 bases; nucleotides not matched to a gene: 5. The CDR3 reads CASDPGQGNEQFF. DNA for the CDR3: TGCGCCAGCGATCCGGGACAGGGGAATGAGCAGTTCTTC.

This clonotype was counted between two and nine times. The chain has TRBV12-3 or TRBV12-4 and TRBJ1-2; 7 positions agree with TRBD1. V was pared by 3 bases and J by 3 bases, with 7 bases of the junction left unmatched. CDR3 size: 15 residues. The CDR3, as DNA: TGTGCCAGCAGTTTGCGACAGGGAGGGCACTATGGCTACACCTTC. Translation: CASSLRQGGHYGYTF.

The chain carries TRBV29-1 and TRBJ1-1, with a tentative D call TRBD1 (6 bases). Trimming left V 5 bases short and J 1 base short, with 11 bases between. Germline loops: CDR1 SQVTM, CDR2 ANQGSEA. CDR3 length: 13 amino acids. The CDR3 loop is CSVSGHSNTEAFF. CDR3 in DNA: TGCAGCGTTTCGGGACATTCGAACACTGAAGCTTTCTTT.

This clonotype has a handful of counts. The chain joins TRBV29-1 to TRBJ2-7; no definite D call. The CDR3 sequence is 14 residues long. Germline V gene lookup returns CDR1 SQVTM and CDR2 ANQGSEA. The V end was cut by 0 bases, the J end by 2 bases, with 11 bases between. In DNA, the CDR3 is TGCAGCGTTGAAGACACAGTTCCAACCTACGAGCAGTACTTC. Protein product: CSVEDTVPTYEQYF.

There are a few counts of this clonotype. The chain employs TRBV20-1 and TRBJ1-1; possible D gene TRBD1, 5 bases. V shed 4 bases and J shed 0 bases, with 9 bases lying between them. This CDR3 comprises 13 residues. Germline-derived CDR1 and CDR2 are DFQATT and SNEGSKA (reference sequence). The CDR3 DNA reads TGCAGTGCTATTTGGGGACTGAACACTGAAGCTTTCTTT. This codes for CSAIWGLNTEAFF.

This clonotype turned up a few times. V usage is TRBV4-1 and J usage is TRBJ2-2, with TRBD2 matching over 8 bases. The CDR3 contains 15 residues. The V gene end was trimmed by 7 bases and the J gene end by 3 bases; junction bases not matched to a gene: 7. Germline V lookup: CDR1 MGHRA, CDR2 YSYEKL. The chain's CDR3 is CASTKTSEDTGELFF. DNA for the CDR3: TGCGCCAGCACCAAGACTAGCGAAGACACCGGGGAGCTGTTTTTT.

The table lists this clonotype with many counts. CDR3 region: CSVFGGTGVETQYF. The CDR3 region has the DNA TGCAGCGTTTTCGGGGGGACAGGGGTAGAGACCCAGTACTTC. The chain combines TRBV29-1 with TRBJ2-5; 10 nucleotides match TRBD1. The CDR3 is 14 residues long. The ends lost 5 bases at V and 4 bases at J; junction bases unmatched: 7. Germline CDR1 is SQVTM and CDR2 is ANQGSEA.

This clonotype was observed a few times. CDR3 in amino acids: CASQKGGPYNEQFF. The CDR3 nucleotides read TGTGCCAGCCAAAAGGGGGGGCCCTACAATGAGCAGTTCTTC. The V gene is TRBV6-1, the J gene TRBJ2-1; D possibly corresponds to TRBD2 (7 bases). The germline V and J ends were trimmed by 8 bases and 2 bases, with 13 bases remaining between them. Germline CDR1 and CDR2: MNHNS and SASEGT. CDR3 length equals 14 residues.

In this sample, this clonotype turned up many times. The chain links TRBV24-1 to TRBJ2-2; weak D call: TRBD1 (5 bases). V dropped 6 bases and J dropped 2 bases, with 18 bases sitting between them. This CDR3 is 17 amino acids long. Germline V CDR1 and CDR2: KGHDR, SFDVKD. The CDR3 DNA follows: TGTGCCACCAGTACCCGACAGAGGCCTTTTAACACCGGGGAGCTGTTTTTT. Amino acids: CATSTRQRPFNTGELFF.

The CDR3 sequence is CASRPDRGLADTQYF. The DNA of the CDR3 is TGTGCCAGCAGACCCGACAGGGGGCTCGCAGATACGCAGTATTTT. V usage is TRBV6-2 or TRBV6-3 and J usage is TRBJ2-3, with 10 bases fitting TRBD1. The CDR3 spans 15 residues. Trimming took 6 bases from V and 4 from J; bases not matched to a gene: 7. Germline V gives CDR1 MNHEY, CDR2 SVGEGT.

The chain combines TRBV5-6 with TRBJ1-1; D is ambiguous. Looked up from germline, CDR1 is SGHDT and CDR2 is YYEEEE. CDR3 length: 11 amino acids. V lost 0 bases to trimming and J lost 10 bases, with 7 bases between them. The DNA of the CDR3 is TGTGCCAGCAGCTTGGGAGACGGAGCTTTCTTT. Amino acids: CASSLGDGAFF.

The table lists this clonotype with a few counts. The chain has TRBV11-2 and TRBJ2-2; 8 bases agree with TRBD2. CDR3 size: 17 residues. In germline, CDR1 is SGHAT, CDR2 FQNNGV. V shed 6 bases, J shed 5 bases, and the junction held 14 bases outside the gene matches. The CDR3 spells CASRRPGGGSSTGELFF. The CDR3 region has the DNA TGTGCCAGCAGGCGTCCCGGGGGGGGCTCTTCGACCGGGGAGCTGTTTTTT.

This clonotype was recorded at least ten times. The chain joins TRBV12-3 or TRBV12-4 to TRBJ1-1, with unresolved D. The CDR3 contains 13 residues. Trimming shortened V by 6 bases and J by 6 bases, and 14 bases separated the two germline ends. The CDR3 DNA reads TGTGCCAGCAGGGCCGGGTGGCAAGCTGAAGCTTTCTTT. Protein sequence: CASRAGWQAEAFF.

The V gene is TRBV24-1, the J gene TRBJ2-1; 10 bases are shared with TRBD2. The CDR3 consists of 16 residues. The germline V gene has CDR1 KGHDR and CDR2 SFDVKD. The trim removed 3 bases at V and 8 bases at J, leaving 9 bases unmatched. The CDR3 DNA sequence: TGTGCCACCAGTGATCCCGGAGCGGGGGGGAGGGATGAGCAGTTCTTC. Protein: CATSDPGAGGRDEQFF.